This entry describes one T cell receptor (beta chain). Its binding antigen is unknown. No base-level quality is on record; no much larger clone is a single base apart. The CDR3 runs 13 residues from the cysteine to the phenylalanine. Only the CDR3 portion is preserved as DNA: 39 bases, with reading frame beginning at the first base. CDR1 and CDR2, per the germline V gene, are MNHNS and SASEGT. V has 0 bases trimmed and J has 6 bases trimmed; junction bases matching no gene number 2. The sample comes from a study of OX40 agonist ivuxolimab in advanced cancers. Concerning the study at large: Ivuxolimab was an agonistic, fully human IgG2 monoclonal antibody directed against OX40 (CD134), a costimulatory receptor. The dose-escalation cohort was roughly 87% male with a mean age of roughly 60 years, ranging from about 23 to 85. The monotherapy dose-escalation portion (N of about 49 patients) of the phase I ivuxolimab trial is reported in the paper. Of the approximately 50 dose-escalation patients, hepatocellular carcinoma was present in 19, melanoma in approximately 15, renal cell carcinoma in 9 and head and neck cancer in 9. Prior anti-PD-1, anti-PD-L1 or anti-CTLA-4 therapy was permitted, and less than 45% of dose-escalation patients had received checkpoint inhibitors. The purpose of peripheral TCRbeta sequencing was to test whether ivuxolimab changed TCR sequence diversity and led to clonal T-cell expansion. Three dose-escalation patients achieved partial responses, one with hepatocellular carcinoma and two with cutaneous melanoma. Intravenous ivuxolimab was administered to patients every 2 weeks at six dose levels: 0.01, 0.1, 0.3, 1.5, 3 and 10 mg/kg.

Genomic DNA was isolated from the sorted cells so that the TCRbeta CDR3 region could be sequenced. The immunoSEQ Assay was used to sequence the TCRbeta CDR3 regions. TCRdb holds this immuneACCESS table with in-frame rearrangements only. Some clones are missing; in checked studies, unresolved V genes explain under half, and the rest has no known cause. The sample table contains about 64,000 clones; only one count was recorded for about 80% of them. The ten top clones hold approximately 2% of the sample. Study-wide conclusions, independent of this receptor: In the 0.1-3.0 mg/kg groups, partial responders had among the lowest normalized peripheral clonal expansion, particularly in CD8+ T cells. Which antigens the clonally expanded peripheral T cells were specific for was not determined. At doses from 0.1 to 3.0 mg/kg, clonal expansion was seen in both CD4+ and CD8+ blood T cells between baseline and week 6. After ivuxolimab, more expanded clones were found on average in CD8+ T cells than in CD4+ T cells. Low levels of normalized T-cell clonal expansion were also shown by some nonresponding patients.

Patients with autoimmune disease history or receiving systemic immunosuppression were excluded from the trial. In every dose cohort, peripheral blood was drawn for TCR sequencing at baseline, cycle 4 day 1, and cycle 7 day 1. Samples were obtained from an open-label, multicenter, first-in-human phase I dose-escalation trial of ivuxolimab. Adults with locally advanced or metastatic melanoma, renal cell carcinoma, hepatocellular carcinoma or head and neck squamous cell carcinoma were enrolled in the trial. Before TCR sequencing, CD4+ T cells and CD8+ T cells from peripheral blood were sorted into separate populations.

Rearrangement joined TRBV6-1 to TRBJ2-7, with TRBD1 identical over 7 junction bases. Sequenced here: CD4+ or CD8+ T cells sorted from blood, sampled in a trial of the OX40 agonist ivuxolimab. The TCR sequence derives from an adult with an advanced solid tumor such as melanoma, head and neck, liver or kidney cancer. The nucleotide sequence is TGTGCCAGCAGTGAAGCTACAGGGGTCGAGCAGTACTTC. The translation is CASSEATGVEQYF.